This entry describes one T cell receptor beta chain. The sample holds a few counts of this clonotype. The specificity of this receptor is unknown. No quality values exist for individual bases; no much larger clone is one base distant. The data derive from a study of vaccination and CD4 T cells after COVID-19 (dated by TCRdb to 2022 to 2024). At the level of the whole study: Convalescent patients had a positive SARS-CoV-2 result on nasal swab PCR, and of these patients, nine had mild disease and one had severe disease. Post-vaccine blood samples were collected a median of about 72 days after the second vaccine dose, ranging from roughly 13 to 241 days. Control cultures received a CEFX viral epitope pool as the positive control, an HIV-1 Nef peptide pool as the negative control, or no peptide. For stimulating the cultures, overlapping spike peptide pools were used, derived from SARS-CoV-2 as well as from the common cold coronaviruses HCoV-NL63, HCoV-OC43 and HCoV-229E. Six males and four females were included in the convalescent cohort, with two Hispanic individuals, seven Caucasians, two Asians and one multiracial person represented. Post-COVID blood samples from convalescent patients were collected a median of roughly 100 days after diagnosis, with a range of roughly 35 to 161 days. Participants received two doses of either the Pfizer-BioNTech BNT162b2 vaccine (n=8) or the Moderna mRNA-1273 vaccine (n=2). In around 9 COVID-19 convalescent patients and a few infection-naive healthy vaccine recipients, researchers compared the spike-specific CD4+ TCR repertoire from before mRNA vaccination with the repertoire from after. Results the study describes overall, beyond this receptor: An increase in the median number of SARS-CoV-2-reactive clonotypes from roughly 20 after infection to some 38 after vaccination was observed, but the change was not found to be significant. The number of convalescent patients in the study was relatively small, and the study did not examine early timepoints following natural infection. Among convalescent patients, a median around 83% of the SARS-CoV-2-reactive clones seen after vaccination appeared only after vaccination, which suggests priming specific to the vaccine. In convalescent patients, nearly all vaccine-specific clones (304 of 307) were found to be mono-reactive for SARS-CoV-2 spike rather than cross-reactive with common cold coronaviruses.

The library came from PCR. At the Johns Hopkins FTIC core, DNA from the cultured CD4+ T cells underwent TCR sequencing with the Oncomine TCR Beta short-read assay. Genomic DNA was extracted from the cultured CD4+ T cells with the QIAamp micro DNA kit. Oncomine TCR Beta libraries made from cultured CD4+ T cells were pooled using unique dual indexes and sequenced on an Illumina iSeq 100. The paper's processing steps were these. Non-productive sequences were filtered out, and CDR3s that did not start with C, did not end with F or W, or were shorter than 7 amino acids were discarded. The MANAFEST web application identified antigen-specific clonotypes by comparing peptide-stimulated wells against reference wells and other culture wells. An FDR below 0.05, an odds ratio above 5, and a productive frequency above 0.1% in at least two of three replicate wells were required for clones to be considered positive. Clonotypes that were significantly expanded in both SARS-CoV-2 spike wells and at least one common cold coronavirus spike condition were defined as cross-reactive. Similarity between CDR3 sequences was evaluated in R version 3.6.1 using Levenshtein distances (stringdist) and unrooted phylogenetic trees (ape). In TCRdb, the public reads were trimmed at Q25 with fastp and aligned with MiXCR, with productive beta chains retained. Each record represents a unique CDR3 protein, reported with the most common genes and DNA among its rows. Clone size and V and J calls follow TCRdb, not the original study. The sample profile shows over 9,500 distinct CDR3 sequences; about two fifths of them were found once. The top ten hold 25% to 35% of the sample.

The treatment or condition tag for this specimen amounts to: roughly 11-day PBMC culture with coronavirus spike peptide pools or control peptides (ViraFEST assay). The ViraFEST assay, used in the study, expanded antigen-specific T cells with peptide pools and then identified the expanded clonotypes through TCR sequencing. The positive SARS-CoV-2 PCR tests of the convalescent patients were dated from March to December 2020, before the Alpha, Beta and Delta variants emerged in the United States. Around 2 million PBMCs per well were cultured in IMDM with roughly 5% human AB serum and about 9.7 IU/ml IL-2, plus 10 ug/ml peptide pools. On days 3 and 7, half of the culture medium was replaced with fresh IL-2-containing medium. CD4+ T cells were isolated after roughly 9 days of culture through negative selection using the EasySep CD4+ T cell isolation kit. Ficoll-Paque Plus gradient centrifugation was used to isolate PBMCs from whole blood, and the isolated PBMCs were then either used fresh or cryopreserved at -140C. Triplicate wells were generally used for each culture condition.

The CDR3 covers 15 residues, taking in both the cysteine and the phenylalanine. Only CDR3 DNA is held: 45 bases, read in frame from base 1. At the junction V is shortened by 7 bases and J by 0 bases, with 13 bases in between. CDR1 is given as LNHDA and CDR2 as SQIVND, both from the germline V gene (reference sequence). Recombination joined TRBV19 with TRBJ1-5; the D segment cannot be called with confidence. This TCR was recovered from a human donor who had recovered from COVID-19. The sequenced sample was CD4+ T cells from blood, cultured in vitro. The DNA reads TGTGCCAGTATAGGGCAAGGATATAGCAATCAGCCCCAGCATTTT. This translates into CASIGQGYSNQPQHF. Where the CDR3 stops, the reference TRBV19 and TRBJ1-5 genes take over; the full variable domain is DGGITQSPKYLFRKEGQNVTLSCEQNLNHDAMYWYRQDPGQGLRLIYYSQIVNDFQKGDIAEGYSVSREKKESFPLTVTSAQKNPTAFYLCASIGQGYSNQPQHFGDGTRLSIL.